Listed below are T cell receptor beta chains from one sample, sequenced in a study of PD-1 blockade in classical Hodgkin lymphoma. Assay used: immunoSEQ multiplex PCR; TCRdb lists only in-frame clones, some missing. In the table there are fewer than 90,000 clones, over 85% of which are singletons. The sample was peripheral blood mononuclear cells (PBMCs). These receptors came from a human donor with classical Hodgkin lymphoma. CDR3s include the opening cysteine and the closing phenylalanine or tryptophan. A D gene is named only where the DNA matches it firmly. Clone size is given for some rows only: seen once, a few or many times, or a class if the clone is expanded.

v_call	j_call	clone_size	d_call	cdr3_nt	cdr3_aa
TRBV7-8	TRBJ1-1	-	-	TGTGCCAGCAGCTTAAGAGCTGTGGGGGCGACTGAAGCTTTCTTT	CASSLRAVGATEAFF
TRBV5-5	TRBJ1-2	-	-	TGTGCCAGCAGCCCGTCGGGCCCGGTGGCTAACTATGGCTACACCTTC	CASSPSGPVANYGYTF
TRBV28	TRBJ2-7	-	TRBD1	TGTGCCAGCAGCTCCGGGACAGGGGCCTCCTACGAGCAGTACTTC	CASSSGTGASYEQYF
TRBV2	TRBJ1-1	-	TRBD1	TGTGCCAGCAGAGACAGGGAGGGGACCACTGAAGCTTTCTTT	CASRDREGTTEAFF
TRBV29-1	TRBJ2-1	-	TRBD2	TGCAGCGTTGTGGGACTAGCGGGAGTCAATGAGCAGTTCTTC	CSVVGLAGVNEQFF
TRBV7-2	TRBJ2-1	-	TRBD2	TGTGCCAGCAGGGCCGGGACTAGCTCCTACAATGAGCAGTTCTTC	CASRAGTSSYNEQFF
TRBV11-2	TRBJ1-2	-	-	TGTGCCAGCAGCTTGTGGGCCCCCACTGGCTACACCTTC	CASSLWAPTGYTF
TRBV7-2	TRBJ2-2	-	-	TGTGCCAGCAGCTTATTTAGGAACACCGGGGAGCTGTTTTTT	CASSLFRNTGELFF
TRBV11-2	TRBJ2-3	-	-	TGTGCCAGCAGGAGGGTAGATACGCAGTATTTT	CASRRVDTQYF
TRBV18	TRBJ2-5	-	TRBD2	TGTGCCAGCTCACCATCGGGACTAGCGGCTGCGGAGACCCAGTACTTC	CASSPSGLAAAETQYF
TRBV11-2	TRBJ2-7	-	-	TGTGCCAGCAGCTTAGACAGGGGCCGCGGCGAGCAGTACTTC	CASSLDRGRGEQYF
TRBV6-5	TRBJ1-1	-	-	TGTGCCAGCAGGGGGTTGAGCATGAACACTGAAGCTTTCTTT	CASRGLSMNTEAFF
TRBV5-1	TRBJ1-1	-	-	TGCGCCAGCAGCCCAGCGGGAAGCGGGGAGACTGAAGCTTTCTTT	CASSPAGSGETEAFF
TRBV11-3	TRBJ2-7	-	-	TGTGCCAGCAGCGGCACGGGGTCCTACGAGCAGTACTTC	CASSGTGSYEQYF
TRBV4-1	TRBJ2-1	-	-	TGCGCCAGCAGCCCTGGCTCAGGACAGTACAATGAGCAGTTCTTC	CASSPGSGQYNEQFF
TRBV7-9	TRBJ1-2	-	-	TGTGCCAGCAGCCCAGTCGGGGGAGGCTACACCTTC	CASSPVGGGYTF
TRBV6-5	TRBJ1-2	-	-	TGTGCCAGCAGCCGCACAGGGCTCTACTATGGCTACACCTTC	CASSRTGLYYGYTF
TRBV5-6	TRBJ2-1	-	TRBD2	TGTGCCAGCAGCTTGGTTAGCGGGGGCCTTTACAATGAGCAGTTCTTC	CASSLVSGGLYNEQFF
TRBV5-5	TRBJ2-1	-	-	TGTGCCAGCAACTGGGGAGACTCCTACAATGAGCAGTTCTTC	CASNWGDSYNEQFF
TRBV19	TRBJ1-2	-	TRBD1	TGTGCCAGTAGTCAACTGAACAGGGGGCTCGGCTACACCTTC	CASSQLNRGLGYTF
TRBV5-1	TRBJ2-7	-	TRBD2	TGCGCCAGCAGCCCCTGGAGGGAGGGCGACGAGCAGTACTTC	CASSPWREGDEQYF
TRBV7-3	TRBJ1-2	-	-	TGTGCCAGCAGCTTAAGCGGGCAGGGTTATGGCTACACCTTC	CASSLSGQGYGYTF
TRBV5-1	TRBJ2-3	-	-	TGCGCCAGCAGCTTCATCCAACCCTCCACAGATACGCAGTATTTT	CASSFIQPSTDTQYF
TRBV19	TRBJ2-7	once	TRBD1	TGTGCCAGTAGTCCAAGGACAGGGGGCAGGGAGCAGTACTTC	CASSPRTGGREQYF
TRBV6-6	TRBJ2-1	-	-	TGTGCCAGTTCGGGGGTAAACGGCCACGGGGGCAATGAGCAGTTCTTC	CASSGVNGHGGNEQFF
TRBV5-4	TRBJ1-2	-	TRBD1	TGTGCCTGCACCTCAGGGGGGGGCTATGGCTACACCTTC	CACTSGGGYGYTF
TRBV7-2	TRBJ2-2	-	-	TGTGCCAGCAGCCCCCAGGGGGGCCCCTTTACCGGGGAGCTGTTTTTT	CASSPQGGPFTGELFF
TRBV7-9	TRBJ1-3	-	-	TGTGCCAGCAGCTTAGTTGGGAGCTCTGGAAACACCATATATTTT	CASSLVGSSGNTIYF
TRBV9	TRBJ2-7	-	TRBD1	TGTGCCAGCAGCGCGATCGCCGGGACAGGCTCCTACGAGCAGTACTTC	CASSAIAGTGSYEQYF
TRBV27	TRBJ2-1	-	TRBD1	TGTGCCAGCAGGCAACAACCGGGACAGGGTTTCAATGAGCAGTTCTTC	CASRQQPGQGFNEQFF
TRBV15	TRBJ2-2	-	-	TGTGCCACCAGCAGAGGGGTTATAGCGAACACCGGGGAGCTGTTTTTT	CATSRGVIANTGELFF
TRBV2	TRBJ1-2	-	-	TGTGCCAGCAGATTCGGCGACAACTATGGCTACACCTTC	CASRFGDNYGYTF
TRBV19	TRBJ1-2	-	TRBD1	TGTGCCAGTAGTATCGTGACAGGGGCATATGGCTACACCTTC	CASSIVTGAYGYTF
TRBV19	TRBJ1-5	-	TRBD1	TGTGCCAGTAGTGGGGACAGGGTTGATCAGCCCCAGCATTTT	CASSGDRVDQPQHF
TRBV6-1	TRBJ2-7	-	-	TGCGCCAGCAGTGCACAGGGCCACGAGCAGTACTTC	CASSAQGHEQYF
TRBV4-1	TRBJ2-5	once	TRBD2	TGCGCCAGCAGCCAGCTCCCAGGGAGGGGAGGAGAGACCCAGTACTTC	CASSQLPGRGGETQYF
TRBV5-4	TRBJ2-6	once	-	TGTGCCAGCAGCTCCATACAGGGCTCTGGGGCCAACGTCCTGACTTTC	CASSSIQGSGANVLTF
TRBV10-3	TRBJ2-3	once	-	TGTGCCATCAGTGCGGGGGACACCACAGATACGCAGTATTTT	CAISAGDTTDTQYF
TRBV7-9	TRBJ2-7	few	-	TGTGCCAGCACCCGGGGCAGGGGCCACGAGCAGTACTTC	CASTRGRGHEQYF
TRBV10-2	TRBJ2-1	-	TRBD2	TGCGCCAGCAGTGATTTAGGGGGACAGTTACTAGCGGGATTGCATGAGCAGTTCTTC	CASSDLGGQLLAGLHEQFF
TRBV21-1	TRBJ2-1	-	-	TGTGCCAGTGGGACTCACAATGAGCAGTTCTTC	CASGTHNEQFF
TRBV5-1	TRBJ2-5	-	TRBD1	TGCGCCAGCAGCCCTGGACAGGGGAGTCGAGAGACCCAGTACTTC	CASSPGQGSRETQYF
TRBV21-1	TRBJ1-4	-	-	TGTGCCAGCAGCAATCATTTTGAGGGGACGGCAGAAAAACTGTTTTTT	CASSNHFEGTAEKLFF
TRBV12-5	TRBJ1-3	-	-	TGTGCTAACAGGGACTCTGGAAACACCATATATTTT	CANRDSGNTIYF
TRBV4-1	TRBJ2-2	few	TRBD2	TGCGCCAGCAGCCAAGAGTCTAGCGGGAGACCCGGCGGGGAGCTGTTTTTT	CASSQESSGRPGGELFF
TRBV29-1	TRBJ2-7	-	TRBD1	TGCAGCGTTCAGGGACAGGGGGCGCTCGAGCAGTACTTC	CSVQGQGALEQYF
TRBV19	TRBJ2-7	-	-	TGTGCCAGTGCTCCCAGTAGGACCTACGAGCAGTACTTC	CASAPSRTYEQYF
TRBV4-3	TRBJ1-5	few	-	TGCGCCAGCAGCCAAACTCACTTCGACAGTTATCAGCCCCAGCATTTT	CASSQTHFDSYQPQHF
TRBV2	TRBJ2-1	-	-	TGTGCCAGCAGTGAATTTGGACCCGGGGATCAGAATGAGCAGTTCTTC	CASSEFGPGDQNEQFF
TRBV4-1	TRBJ2-7	-	TRBD2	TGCGCCAGCAGCCAAGGATCTAGCGGGGGGTCCTACGAGCAGTACTTC	CASSQGSSGGSYEQYF
TRBV10-3	TRBJ1-2	-	-	TGTGCCATCTCTGGATTGGGGTTGATCGGCTACACCTTC	CAISGLGLIGYTF
TRBV11-2	TRBJ1-2	-	-	TGTGCCAGCAGCCAAGGGGGTGTCGATGGCTACACCTTC	CASSQGGVDGYTF
TRBV7-9	TRBJ1-2	-	TRBD1	TGTGCCAGCAGCTTAGAGGGGGCGCAAGGCTACACCTTC	CASSLEGAQGYTF
TRBV11-2	TRBJ2-7	once	TRBD2	TGTGCCAGCAGGTGGGAGCGGGAGGTCTCCTACGAGCAGTACTTC	CASRWEREVSYEQYF